The 16 T cell receptor beta chains in this list originate from one sample, sequenced in a study of T-cell memory formation after mild COVID-19. TCRdb re-derived calls from the 5' RACE reads in MiXCR, one entry per CDR3 protein. The sample contains 85,000 to 120,000 distinct CDR3 sequences, roughly an eighth of which appear only once. Material for sequencing was PBMCs or a T cell subset sorted from them (not recorded which). The receptor set was obtained from an adult woman who had mild COVID-19 (a few samples of this study predate the infection). Cell type and time point are not known.

This clonotype was seen repeatedly, ten times or more. J is TRBJ2-7 and V is TRBV7-9, with 8 bases that match TRBD1. This CDR3 has 16 amino acids. J was trimmed by 6 bases and V by 5 bases; bases with no gene match: 15. Germline loops: CDR1 SEHNR, CDR2 FQNEAQ (reference sequence). Here the CDR3 DNA reads TGTGCCAGCAGCCGCGACGGACAGGGCGTCCCTGGCGAGCAGTACTTC. This translates into CASSRDGQGVPGEQYF.

The V call is TRBV27, the J call TRBJ2-6; 12 bases map to TRBD1. Germline V CDR1 and CDR2: MNHEY, SMNVEV (reference sequence). V lost 2 bases and J lost 4; bases outside the gene matches: 9. This CDR3 has 19 amino acids. This chain's CDR3 is CASSLSPGQGASGANVLTF. Here the CDR3 DNA reads TGTGCCAGCAGTTTAAGTCCGGGACAGGGGGCGTCCGGGGCCAACGTCCTGACTTTC.

This clonotype was seen only a few times. The gene calls are TRBV4-1 and TRBJ2-7; D is undetermined. Trimming cost V 0 bases and J 9 bases, with 12 bases left between them. Looked up from germline, CDR1 is MGHRA and CDR2 is YSYEKL. CDR3 length: 13 amino acids. CDR3 in DNA: TGCGCCAGCAGCCAAGAGTCACCTGTAGGGCAGTACTTC. Encoded protein: CASSQESPVGQYF.

Only a few counts were recorded for this clonotype. This chain links TRBV11-3 with TRBJ2-5; 7 positions match TRBD1. This CDR3 spans 16 amino acids. Germline CDR1 and CDR2: SGHNT and YENEEA. V lost 5 bases and J lost 2; bases outside the gene matches: 11. The CDR3: CASSPFDREKQETQYF. CDR3 in DNA: TGTGCCAGCAGCCCCTTTGACAGGGAGAAACAAGAGACCCAGTACTTC.

This sequence joins TRBV5-6 and TRBJ2-5, with 7 positions matching TRBD1. This CDR3 comprises 14 residues. V shed 0 bases and J 5 bases; nucleotides not matched to a gene: 4. CDR1 SGHDT and CDR2 YYEEEE come from the germline V gene. CDR3 sequence reads: CASSLGRGYETQYF. CDR3 DNA sequence: TGTGCCAGCAGCTTGGGCAGGGGGTATGAGACCCAGTACTTC.

The chain recombines TRBV5-1 with TRBJ2-5; a weak D match, TRBD1 (6 bases). There are 15 residues in the CDR3. Germline assignment: CDR1 SGHRS and CDR2 YFSETQ. Trimming removed 0 bases from V and 1 base from J, with 10 bases in between. CDR3 protein: CASSLGQGTQETQYF. In DNA form, the CDR3 reads TGCGCCAGCAGCTTGGGCCAGGGGACCCAAGAGACCCAGTACTTC.

This clonotype was counted between two and nine times. The genes are TRBV27 and TRBJ2-7, with a tentative D call TRBD2 (5 bases). Germline V gene sequence: CDR1 MNHEY, CDR2 SMNVEV (reference sequence). This CDR3 has 13 residues. Trimming shortened V by 7 bases and J by 5 bases, and 15 bases separated the two germline ends. The CDR3 DNA is TGTGCCAGCACCGAACTTGGACTCAACGAGCAGTACTTC. Translation: CASTELGLNEQYF.

The sample holds a few counts of this clonotype. The V call is TRBV6-2 or TRBV6-3, the J call TRBJ2-7; TRBD1 matches at 10 bases. The germline CDR1 and CDR2 sequences are MNHEY and SVGEGT. After removal of 6 bases from V and 1 base from J, the junction contained 3 bases not matched to a gene. The CDR3 contains 14 residues. Here the CDR3 DNA reads TGTGCCAGCAGAACGGACAGGGGGTCCTACGAGCAGTACTTC. Translated: CASRTDRGSYEQYF.

The rearrangement links TRBV20-1 to TRBJ2-5; a possible D gene is TRBD2 (6 bases). The CDR3 length is 17 residues. Germline V CDR1 and CDR2: DFQATT, SNEGSKA (reference sequence). V gave up 1 base and J gave up 5 bases, with 23 bases separating them. DNA for the CDR3: TGCAGTGCTAGAGCGGGGGAATTAGGGGCGGGGTTCGAGACCCAGTACTTC. Amino acid sequence: CSARAGELGAGFETQYF.

This chain links TRBV20-1 with TRBJ2-7, with a tentative D call TRBD2 (6 bases). The CDR3 runs 13 residues. Between the trimmed V and J ends, which lost 6 bases and 2 bases, there was a span of 14 bases. In germline, CDR1 is DFQATT, CDR2 SNEGSKA (reference sequence). In nucleotides, the CDR3 is TGCAGTGCCCGCGGAGGGGACCCCTACGAGCAGTACTTC. This translates into CSARGGDPYEQYF.

This clonotype was seen a handful of times. This rearrangement joins TRBV25-1 to TRBJ2-7; 10 bases align to TRBD2. Germline V CDR1 and CDR2: MGHDK, SYGVNS. The CDR3 runs to 14 residues. The junction had 5 bases not matched to a gene; V was cut back by 7 bases and J by 2 bases. CDR3 region: CASIAGGLPYEQYF. CDR3 nucleotides: TGTGCCAGCATAGCGGGGGGTCTCCCCTACGAGCAGTACTTC.

This clonotype came up a few times. The chain uses TRBV6-5 and TRBJ2-2; D not certain. Deletions cut 3 bases from V and 3 bases from J, with 11 bases between. This CDR3 is built from 15 residues. In germline, CDR1 is MNHEY, CDR2 SVGAGI. This CDR3 reads CASSYSGGDTGELFF. CDR3 bases: TGTGCCAGCAGTTATTCCGGCGGTGACACCGGGGAGCTGTTTTTT.

This sequence joins TRBV20-1 and TRBJ1-1; 9 bases agree with TRBD1. V shed 2 bases, J shed 0 bases, and the junction held 10 bases outside the gene matches. The CDR3 runs to 17 residues. Germline CDR1 and CDR2: DFQATT and SNEGSKA (reference sequence). CDR3 sequence: CSARTDRTGVMNTEAFF. The CDR3 nucleotides read TGCAGTGCTAGAACCGACCGGACAGGGGTCATGAACACTGAAGCTTTCTTT.

Only a few counts were recorded for this clonotype. The chain uses TRBV29-1 and TRBJ2-7; 7 bases agree with TRBD2. The CDR3 spans 14 residues. CDR1 and CDR2 (germline): SQVTM, ANQGSEA. Trimming cost V 4 bases and J 2 bases; bases outside gene matches: 8. The CDR3 loop is CSVAGGEGTYEQYF. Here the CDR3 DNA reads TGCAGCGTTGCCGGCGGGGAGGGGACCTACGAGCAGTACTTC.

This clonotype was recorded a few times. V gene TRBV7-9 combines with J gene TRBJ2-3, with D maybe TRBD2 (5 bases). The germline gives CDR1 SEHNR, CDR2 FQNEAQ (reference sequence). CDR3 length: 15 residues. Trimming removed 7 bases at V and 2 bases at J, with 16 bases between. In DNA form, the CDR3 reads TGTGCCAGCATCCATGGGAGCGAGGTCACAGATACGCAGTATTTT. Protein: CASIHGSEVTDTQYF.

With respect to this clonotype: The junction shows a germline mismatch at one end, possibly a read error. This chain joins TRBV7-7 and TRBJ2-2; 12 bases line up with TRBD2. The CDR3 covers 18 residues. Per germline, CDR1 SSHAT and CDR2 FNYEAQ (reference sequence). CDR3 nucleotides: TGTGCTAGCAGCCTTGAGGGACTAGCGGGTGCGAACACCGGGGAGCTGTTTTTT. Protein: CASSLEGLAGANTGELFF.